The 12 T cell receptor beta chains listed next were all sequenced from one sample in a study of beta chain features in type 1 diabetes. Broader study findings: Significant though moderate, a shortening of TCRB CDR3s appeared in all four CD4+ subsets of Type 1 diabetes patients.

Which antigens these TCRs recognize remains unknown. cDNA synthesis used the whole RNA isolate, giving expressed TCRB sequences. Measured with immunoSEQ multiplex PCR; TCRdb has only the in-frame clones, and not every one. The sample carries some 250,000 clones, approximately 15% recorded once. Material: naive CD4+ T cells from blood. These receptors were taken from a man aged 25-45 years with type 1 diabetes.

This clone showed up just a few times. The CDR3 DNA follows: TGCGCCAGCAGCTTGATGCGGGAGAGGTCGGAGACCCAGTACTTC. It codes for CASSLMRERSETQYF. The gene calls are TRBV5-1 and TRBJ2-5; 7 positions agree with TRBD2. The CDR3 runs 15 residues. With V trimmed by 1 base and J by 5 bases, 8 bases remained unmatched. CDR1 is SGHRS, CDR2 YFSETQ, per germline.

This chain links TRBV11-2 with TRBJ2-7; TRBD1 aligns across 7 bases. CDR1 is SGHAT and CDR2 is FQNNGV in the germline V gene. The V gene end was trimmed by 5 bases and the J gene end by 9 bases; junction bases not matched to a gene: 16. CDR3 length equals 15 residues. In DNA, the CDR3 is TGTGCCAGCAGCCGCACCGGGACAGATCCGGTTGGGCAGTACTTC. Translated, it gives CASSRTGTDPVGQYF.

The CDR3 is CASSRGGAPGYF. The CDR3 region has the DNA TGTGCCAGCAGCCGCGGGGGGGCCCCGGGGTACTTC. This chain links TRBV7-2 with TRBJ2-5; 9 bases are a match to TRBD2. In germline, CDR1 is SGHTA, CDR2 FQGNSA. The trim removed 5 bases at V and 13 bases at J, leaving 8 bases unmatched. The CDR3 is made up of 12 amino acids.

The chain uses TRBV7-8 and TRBJ1-1, with 7 nucleotides matching TRBD1. The CDR3 runs to 11 residues. Germline assignment: CDR1 SGHVS and CDR2 FQNEAQ. The junction had 4 bases not matched to a gene; V was cut back by 5 bases and J by 10 bases. In DNA, the CDR3 is TGTGCCAGCAGCGACAGGGAAGCAGCTTTCTTT. Its translation is CASSDREAAFF. The whole variable domain, remainder taken from reference TRBV7-8 and TRBJ1-1, is GAGVSQSPRYKVAKRGQDVALRCDPISGHVSLFWYQQALGQGPEFLTYFQNEAQLDKSGLPSDRFFAERPEGSVSTLKIQRTQQEDSAVYLCASSDREAAFFGQGTRLTVV.

This clone was observed a handful of times. The same CDR3 arises from other DNA sequences in this sample as well. The chain has TRBV5-1 and TRBJ2-5, with D perhaps TRBD2 (5 bases). Between the trimmed V and J ends, which lost 1 base and 5 bases, there was a span of 9 bases. The CDR3 is 13 amino acids. The V gene's germline CDR1 is SGHRS and CDR2 YFSETQ. The CDR3 region is CASSLQGGETQYF. The CDR3 region has the DNA TGCGCCAGCAGCTTGCAAGGCGGGGAGACCCAGTACTTC. The full variable domain, with the rest looked up from reference TRBV5-1 and TRBJ2-5, is KAGVTQTPRYLIKTRGQQVTLSCSPISGHRSVSWYQQTPGQGLQFLFEYFSETQRNKGNFPGRFSGRQFSNSRSEMNVSTLELGDSALYLCASSLQGGETQYFGPGTRLLVL.

This clone was counted only a few times. The J gene is TRBJ2-7, the V gene TRBV6-6; D might be TRBD1 (5 bases). Germline CDR1 MNHNY, CDR2 SVGAGI (reference sequence). The ends were cut back, 11 bases at V and 6 bases at J, with 23 bases in the middle. CDR3 length: 14 amino acids. CDR3 region: CAAAPGFGQSEQYF. The CDR3 DNA reads as TGTGCCGCAGCTCCAGGGTTCGGACAAAGCGAGCAGTACTTC.

The chain links TRBV9 to TRBJ2-1; 9 bases map to TRBD1. The J segment lost 10 bases and the V segment lost 4 bases, leaving 6 bases of the junction unmatched. CDR3 length: 13 residues. Germline loops: CDR1 SGDLS, CDR2 YYNGEE. CDR3 in DNA: TGTGCCAGCAGCCCCCGACAGGGGGGCGAGCAGTTCTTC. This codes for CASSPRQGGEQFF.

The chain couples TRBV7-2 to TRBJ2-7; 11 bases fit TRBD1. J gave up 6 bases and V 5 bases, and 6 bases lay outside the gene matches. Germline values: CDR1 SGHTA, CDR2 FQGNSA. The CDR3 length is 14 residues. The CDR3 DNA reads as TGTGCCAGCAGCCCCCAAGGACAGGGGGCCGAGCAGTACTTC. Translated, it gives CASSPQGQGAEQYF.

The chain has TRBV6-5 and TRBJ1-3, with D perhaps matching TRBD1 (6 bases). The germline V gene has CDR1 MNHEY and CDR2 SVGAGI. Deletions cut 2 bases from V and 0 bases from J, with 8 bases between. This CDR3 spans 15 amino acids. CDR3: CASSYGQFSGNTIYF. The CDR3 DNA reads as TGTGCCAGCAGTTACGGACAGTTCTCTGGAAACACCATATATTTT.

The CDR3 nucleotides read TGTGCCAGCAGCCAAGCAGGGACTGACTACGAGCAGTACTTC. This encodes CASSQAGTDYEQYF. The chain combines TRBV14 with TRBJ2-7; a weak D match, TRBD2 (6 bases). Germline V CDR1 and CDR2: SGHDN, FVKESK. The V end lost 1 base, the J end lost 3 bases, and 10 bases lay between the germline ends. The CDR3 loop spans 14 amino acids. Together with reference TRBV14 and TRBJ2-7, the CDR3 gives the full variable domain: EAGVTQFPSHSVIEKGQTVTLRCDPISGHDNLYWYRRVMGKEIKFLLHFVKESKQDESGMPNNRFLAERTGGTYSTLKVQPAELEDSGVYFCASSQAGTDYEQYFGPGTRLTVT.

In its sample, this clone was seen a few times. The genes are TRBV10-3 and TRBJ2-1; 7 nucleotides align to TRBD1. Trimming cost V 7 bases and J 5 bases; bases outside gene matches: 8. The CDR3 has 14 amino acids. The germline gives CDR1 ENHRY, CDR2 SYGVKD. The CDR3 DNA reads as TGTGCCATCAAGGGGACAGTCTCGGACAATGAGCAGTTCTTC. Translated, it gives CAIKGTVSDNEQFF.

The sample holds a few counts of this clone. This rearrangement joins TRBV5-1 to TRBJ2-5, with a weak D call TRBD1 (6 bases). V lost 0 bases and J lost 5, with 11 bases in between. This CDR3 has 14 residues. The germline gives CDR1 SGHRS, CDR2 YFSETQ. The CDR3 region has the DNA TGCGCCAGCAGCTTGGCCCCGCAGGGGGAGACCCAGTACTTC. It encodes CASSLAPQGETQYF.